This T cell receptor beta chain was captured by sequencing in a study of a mutant IDH1 vaccine in newly diagnosed glioma (dated by TCRdb to the early 2020s). Regarding the complete study: Eight vaccinations were administered to patients in weeks 1, 3, 5, 7, 11, 15, 19 and 23, corresponding to visits V03 through V10. Of the approximately 32 treated patients, roughly 60% were male and approximately 38% were female, and the mean age was approximately 37 years. Peripheral blood was drawn at six visits: V03 (baseline), V05, V07, V10, V12 and V13. Before enrollment, patients had received standard therapy of radiotherapy alone, temozolomide alone, or radiochemotherapy with temozolomide; most received the combination. Vaccination began 4-6 weeks after radiotherapy alone, or alongside temozolomide cycles in the chemotherapy-containing groups. Longitudinal TCRB deep sequencing was done for 25 to 30 treated patients, wherever samples were available for exploratory analyses. Overall results and qualifications from the work: The authors noted that analyses of patient blood samples could not be reproduced because of sample limitations. Selection of PBMC samples for TCRB deep sequencing was based on availability. Across multiple MHC alleles, vaccine-induced immune responses were seen in around 94% of patients. No apparent relationship was observed between pseudoprogression and alterations in the top peripheral T cell clonotypes detected by TCRB sequencing.

The time point label, as the study defines it: week 23, last vaccination. A 20-mer mutant IDH1 peptide at 300 micrograms in Montanide made up each vaccine dose, which was injected subcutaneously together with topical imiquimod. The donors had newly diagnosed IDH1-mutant astrocytomas of WHO grade 3 or 4 that showed loss of nuclear ATRX. The samples were drawn from NOA16, a multicentre, single-arm, open-label phase I trial in Germany that tested a mutant IDH1 peptide vaccine in humans for the first time. Genomic DNA for TCRB sequencing was extracted from EDTA blood using the DNeasy Blood and Tissue Kit. Preparation of the library involved the immunoSEQ multiplex PCR assay. Rearranged TCR beta chain sequences were amplified with the hsTCRB Kit following the manufacturer's protocol. TCRB libraries were sequenced on an Illumina MiSeq. The study's own analysis went as follows. Demultiplexing, trimming and gene mapping were performed with the kit vendor's proprietary platform. The immuneACCESS repertoire file appears here via TCRdb, limited to in-frame rearrangements. These files lack a portion of the clones; in checked studies, under half of the deficit traces to unresolved V genes, and the cause of the others is not known. The V and J calls and clone size were taken over from that table, and D and trimming were inferred from the DNA. For this sample the table gives about 82,000 clones, of which 85% were detected only once. Roughly 2% of the sample belongs to the ten largest clones.

On this clone itself: Which antigen it targets is not known. No quality values exist for individual bases; no much larger clone is one base distant.

From the cysteine through the phenylalanine, the CDR3 covers 11 amino acids. Just the 33-base CDR3 DNA is kept, in frame starting at base 1. CDR1 and CDR2, per the germline V gene, are MDHEN and SYDVKM. V is cut by 8 bases and J by 4 bases, and the space between the germline ends is 8 bases. The TCR was taken from a man under 40 with glioma. Some clones in this sample may be carry-over from other donors' samples. In this chain, TRBV28 is recombined with TRBJ1-2; 5 matching bases give a weak D call of TRBD1. The material sequenced was PBMCs, taken from a glioma patient whose treatment included an IDH1 peptide vaccine. The CDR3 protein is CASLRGYGYTF. The nucleotide sequence reads TGTGCCAGCCTAAGGGGCTATGGCTACACCTTC.